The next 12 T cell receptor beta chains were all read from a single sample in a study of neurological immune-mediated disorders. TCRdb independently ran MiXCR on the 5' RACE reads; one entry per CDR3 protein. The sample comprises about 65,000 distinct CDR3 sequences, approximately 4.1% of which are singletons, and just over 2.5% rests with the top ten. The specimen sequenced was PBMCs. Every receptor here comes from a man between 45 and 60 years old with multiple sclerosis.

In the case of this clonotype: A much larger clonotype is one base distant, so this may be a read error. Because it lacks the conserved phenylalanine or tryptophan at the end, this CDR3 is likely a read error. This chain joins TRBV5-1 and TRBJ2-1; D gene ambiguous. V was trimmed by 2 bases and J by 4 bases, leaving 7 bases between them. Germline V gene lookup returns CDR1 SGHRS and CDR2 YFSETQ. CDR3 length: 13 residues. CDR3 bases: TGCGCCAGCAGCTTAGGCGCTTACAATGAGCAGTTCTAC. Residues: CASSLGAYNEQFY.

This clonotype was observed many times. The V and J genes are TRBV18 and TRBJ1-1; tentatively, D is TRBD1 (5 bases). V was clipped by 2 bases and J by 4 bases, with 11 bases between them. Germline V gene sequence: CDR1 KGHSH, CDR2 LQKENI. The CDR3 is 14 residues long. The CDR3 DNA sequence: TGTGCCAGCTCACCAACAGGTCCATTCACTGAAGCTTTCTTT. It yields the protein CASSPTGPFTEAFF.

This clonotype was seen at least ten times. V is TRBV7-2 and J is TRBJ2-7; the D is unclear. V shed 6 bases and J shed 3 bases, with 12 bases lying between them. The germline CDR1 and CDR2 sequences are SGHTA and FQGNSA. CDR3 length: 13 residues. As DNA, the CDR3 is TGTGCCAGCAGGGGTGCGGCCGACTACGAGCAGTACTTC. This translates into CASRGAADYEQYF.

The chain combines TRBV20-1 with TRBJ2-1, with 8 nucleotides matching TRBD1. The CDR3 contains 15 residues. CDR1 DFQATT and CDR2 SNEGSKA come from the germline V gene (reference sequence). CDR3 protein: CIARQGFSPYNEQFF. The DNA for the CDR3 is TGCATTGCGAGACAGGGGTTCAGCCCCTACAATGAGCAGTTCTTC.

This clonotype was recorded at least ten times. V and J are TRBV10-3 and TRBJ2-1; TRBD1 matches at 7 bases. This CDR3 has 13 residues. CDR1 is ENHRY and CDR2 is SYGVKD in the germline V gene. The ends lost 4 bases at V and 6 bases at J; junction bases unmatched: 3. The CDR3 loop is CAISATGLNEQFF. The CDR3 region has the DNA TGTGCCATCAGTGCGACAGGGCTCAATGAGCAGTTCTTC.

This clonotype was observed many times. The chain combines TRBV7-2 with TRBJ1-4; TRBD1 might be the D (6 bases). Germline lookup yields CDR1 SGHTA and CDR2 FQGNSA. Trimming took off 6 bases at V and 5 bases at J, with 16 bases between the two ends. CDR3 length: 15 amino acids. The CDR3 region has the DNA TGTGCCAGCAGGGATCGGACAGCTAAGAATGAAAAACTGTTTTTT. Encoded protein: CASRDRTAKNEKLFF.

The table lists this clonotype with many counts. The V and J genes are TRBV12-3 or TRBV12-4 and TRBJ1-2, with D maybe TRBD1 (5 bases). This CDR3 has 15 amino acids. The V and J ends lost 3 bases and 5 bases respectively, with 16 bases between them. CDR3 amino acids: CASSLGQGPLYGYTF. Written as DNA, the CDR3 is TGTGCCAGCAGTTTGGGTCAGGGCCCCCTTTATGGCTACACCTTC.

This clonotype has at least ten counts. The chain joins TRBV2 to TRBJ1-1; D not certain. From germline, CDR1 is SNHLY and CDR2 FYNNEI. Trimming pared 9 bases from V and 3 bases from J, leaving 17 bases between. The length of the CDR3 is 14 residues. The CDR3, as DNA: TGTGCCAGTCATGAACGGGCCGGTCACACTGAAGCTTTCTTT. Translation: CASHERAGHTEAFF.

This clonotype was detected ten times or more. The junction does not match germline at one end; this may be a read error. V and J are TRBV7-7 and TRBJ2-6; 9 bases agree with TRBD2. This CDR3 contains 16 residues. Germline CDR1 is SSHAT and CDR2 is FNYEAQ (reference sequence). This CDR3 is CASSLTSGLGANVLTF. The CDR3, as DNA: TGTGCTAGCAGCCTGACTAGCGGCTTAGGGGCCAACGTCCTGACTTTC.

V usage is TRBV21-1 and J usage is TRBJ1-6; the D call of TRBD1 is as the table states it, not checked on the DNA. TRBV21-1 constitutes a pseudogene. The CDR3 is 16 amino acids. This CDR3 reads CASSKVVCTEGSPLNF. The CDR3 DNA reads TGTGCCAGCAGCAAAGTTGTCTGCACAGAGGGGTCACCCCTCAACTTT.

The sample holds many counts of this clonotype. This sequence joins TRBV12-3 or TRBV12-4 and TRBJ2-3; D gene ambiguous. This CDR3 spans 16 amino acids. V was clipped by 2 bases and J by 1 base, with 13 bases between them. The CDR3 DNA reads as TGTGCCAGCAGTTTAATCCCTCCCCCTCGCACAGATACGCAGTATTTT. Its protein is CASSLIPPPRTDTQYF.

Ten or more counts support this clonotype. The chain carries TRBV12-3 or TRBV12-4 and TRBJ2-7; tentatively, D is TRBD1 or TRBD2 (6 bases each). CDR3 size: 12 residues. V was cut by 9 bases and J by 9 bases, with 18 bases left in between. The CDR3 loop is CASTFRGLGQYV. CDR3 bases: TGTGCCAGTACTTTCCGGGGGCTGGGGCAGTACGTC.